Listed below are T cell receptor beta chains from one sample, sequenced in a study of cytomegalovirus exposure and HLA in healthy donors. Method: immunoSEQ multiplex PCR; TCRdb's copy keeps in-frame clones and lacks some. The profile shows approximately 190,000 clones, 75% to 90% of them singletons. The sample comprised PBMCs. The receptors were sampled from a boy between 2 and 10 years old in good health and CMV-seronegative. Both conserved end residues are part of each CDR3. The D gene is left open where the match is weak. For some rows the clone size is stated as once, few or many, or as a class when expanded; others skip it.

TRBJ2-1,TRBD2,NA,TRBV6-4,TGTGCCAGCCGTTTAGGGTCTAGCGGGAGGGCCGTCGACAATGAGCAGTTCTTC,CASRLGSSGRAVDNEQFF
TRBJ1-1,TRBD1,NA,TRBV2,TGTGCCAGCAGTGAAGAGGGGACAGGGATAGGGACTGAAGCTTTCTTT,CASSEEGTGIGTEAFF
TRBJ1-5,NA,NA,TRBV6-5,TGTGCCAGCAGTTACCAAATGGGGGGGCAGCCCCAGCATTTT,CASSYQMGGQPQHF
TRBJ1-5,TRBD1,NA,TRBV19,TGTGCCAGTAGGACGGGACAGAGCAATCAGCCCCAGCATTTC,CASRTGQSNQPQHF
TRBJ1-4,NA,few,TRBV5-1,TGCGCCAGCAGAACACATGCAACTAATGAAAAACTGTTTTTT,CASRTHATNEKLFF
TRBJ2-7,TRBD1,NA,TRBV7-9,TGTTCCAGCAGCTTAGGCCAGGTTTCCGGACAGGGAACCGAGCAGTACTTC,CSSSLGQVSGQGTEQYF
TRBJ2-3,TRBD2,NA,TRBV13,TGTGCCAGCAGCTTACTGGCGGGAGATACCAGGGATACGCAGTATTTT,CASSLLAGDTRDTQYF
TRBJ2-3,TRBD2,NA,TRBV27,TGTGCCAGCTACGAGCTAGCGGGGGGACGAGATACGCAGTATTTT,CASYELAGGRDTQYF
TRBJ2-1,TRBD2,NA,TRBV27,TGTGCCAGCAGTCATGGGGCTAGCGGGGGGGATGAGCAGTTCTTC,CASSHGASGGDEQFF
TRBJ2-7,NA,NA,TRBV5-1,TGCGCCAGCAGCGACAGTTCCTACGAGCAGTACTTC,CASSDSSYEQYF
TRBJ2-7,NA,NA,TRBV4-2,TGTGCCAGCAGCCCCGGGACTCGGACCTACGAGCAGTACTTC,CASSPGTRTYEQYF
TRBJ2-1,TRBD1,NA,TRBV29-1,TGCAGCGTTGAAGGTGGGACAGGGGCCTACAATGAGCAGTTCTTC,CSVEGGTGAYNEQFF
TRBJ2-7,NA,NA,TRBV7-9,TGTGCCAGCACCTCCTACCCGGACAGATTCTACGAGCAGTACTTC,CASTSYPDRFYEQYF
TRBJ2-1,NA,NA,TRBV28,TGTGCCAGCAGTTTTCCCGCTAGTTCCTACAATGAGCAGTTCTTC,CASSFPASSYNEQFF
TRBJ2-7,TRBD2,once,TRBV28,TGTGCCAGCAGTCCCGGGGGGGGAGGCAGGAGCTCCGAGCAGTACTTC,CASSPGGGGRSSEQYF
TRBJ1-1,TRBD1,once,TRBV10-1,TGCGCCAGCAGTACCGACAGGGCGGCCACTGAAGCTTTCTTT,CASSTDRAATEAFF
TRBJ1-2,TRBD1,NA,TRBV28,TGTGCCAGCAGTTCGCCCGGGACAGGAGTTGGGGGCTACACCTTC,CASSSPGTGVGGYTF
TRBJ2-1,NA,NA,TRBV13,TGTGCCAGCAGCCCGGGGTCGGAGCAGTTCTTC,CASSPGSEQFF
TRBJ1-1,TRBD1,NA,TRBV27,TGTGCCAGCAGTCCCAGGGGGCGAGAGAACACTGAAGCTTTCTTT,CASSPRGRENTEAFF
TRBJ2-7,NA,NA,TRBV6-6,TGTGCCAGCAGTAGGGACTGGGGAGACGAGCAGTACTTC,CASSRDWGDEQYF
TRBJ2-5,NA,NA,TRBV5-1,TGCGCCAGCAGCTTGGATGCGGCAGAGACCCAGTACTTC,CASSLDAAETQYF
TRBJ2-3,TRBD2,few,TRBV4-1,TGCGCCAGCAGCCCCCAAAGCGGGGTGGGTACGCAGTATTTT,CASSPQSGVGTQYF
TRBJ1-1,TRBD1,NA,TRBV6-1,TGTGCCAGCAGTAAAACAGGGGTTCGGAACACTGAAGCTTTCTTT,CASSKTGVRNTEAFF
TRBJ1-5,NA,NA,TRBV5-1,TGCGCCAGCAGCTTGGTGGCAGGGGAGAATCAGCCCCAGCATTTT,CASSLVAGENQPQHF
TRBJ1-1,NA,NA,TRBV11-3,TGTGCCAGCAGCTCCAGTCAATCCCGGAACACTGAAGCTTTCTTT,CASSSSQSRNTEAFF